Listed below are T cell receptor beta chains from one sample, sequenced in a study of cytomegalovirus exposure and HLA in healthy donors. The assay was immunoSEQ multiplex PCR, and TCRdb's table has in-frame clones only and misses some. The sample has about 200,000 clones, about 80% seen once. Material: PBMCs. These TCRs come from a man aged 25 to 45 in good health and CMV-seronegative. CDR3s include the opening cysteine and the closing phenylalanine or tryptophan. The D gene is left open where the match is weak. Part of the rows lack a size; the others show once, few, many or a class for expanded clones.

size | J | V | D | DNA | CDR3
NA | TRBJ1-2 | TRBV27 | TRBD1 | TGTGCCAGCTCAACCTCACAGGGGGCTTATGGCTACACCTTC | CASSTSQGAYGYTF
NA | TRBJ2-4 | TRBV9 | TRBD2 | TGTGCCAGCAGCGAGGGGCTAGCGGGTAGAAACATTCAGTACTTC | CASSEGLAGRNIQYF
NA | TRBJ1-6 | TRBV5-6 | NA | TGTGCCAGCAGTAGTCTAGCGGCTCCGAATTCACCCCTCCACTTT | CASSSLAAPNSPLHF
NA | TRBJ1-1 | TRBV4-1 | NA | TGCGCCAGCAGCCAAGAGGCCGCCGACAGAAAAGCTTTCTTT | CASSQEAADRKAFF
NA | TRBJ2-7 | TRBV10-3 | TRBD2 | TGTGCCATCAGTGCGAGAACTAGCGGAACCCCCTACGAGCAGTACTTC | CAISARTSGTPYEQYF
NA | TRBJ1-4 | TRBV13 | TRBD1 | TGTGCCAGCAGCCCCCGAAAGGGGGCGGTGGATGAAAAACTGTTTTTT | CASSPRKGAVDEKLFF
NA | TRBJ2-1 | TRBV5-4 | TRBD2 | TGTGCCAGCAGCTTGGGGGCGGGAGGGCCCTTAAATGAGCAGTTCTTC | CASSLGAGGPLNEQFF
NA | TRBJ2-1 | TRBV5-1 | NA | TGCGCCAGCAGCCCCTTAGCGACCTACAATGAGCAGTTCTTC | CASSPLATYNEQFF
few | TRBJ2-3 | TRBV12-1 | NA | TGTGCCAGCAGCTTGTCCAGCGGGGGGAACACAGATACGCAGTATTTT | CASSLSSGGNTDTQYF
NA | TRBJ2-1 | TRBV29-1 | TRBD2 | TGCAGCGTTGAAACCCGGGAGGCCCCCTACAATGAGCAGTTCTTC | CSVETREAPYNEQFF
NA | TRBJ1-1 | TRBV11-3 | NA | TGTGCCAGCAGCGTACGGTACACTGAAGCTTTCTTT | CASSVRYTEAFF
NA | TRBJ2-7 | TRBV28 | TRBD2 | TGTGCCAGCAGTTTTGGCGGGAGCCTCTACGAGCAGTACTTC | CASSFGGSLYEQYF
NA | TRBJ2-2 | TRBV28 | NA | TGTGCCAGCAGTTTATTGATGAGGGTAGGGGGCACCGGGGAGCTGTTTTTT | CASSLLMRVGGTGELFF
NA | TRBJ2-7 | TRBV10-1 | TRBD2 | TGCGCCAGCAGTGAGGGTGCTAGCGGGAGCTGGGAGCAGTACTTC | CASSEGASGSWEQYF
once | TRBJ2-3 | TRBV18 | NA | TGTGCCAGCTCACCACCGTCGACAGATACGCAGTATTTT | CASSPPSTDTQYF
NA | TRBJ2-5 | TRBV9 | TRBD1 | TGTGCCAGCAGCGGGGGACAGGGTGGTGAGACCCAGTACTTC | CASSGGQGGETQYF
NA | TRBJ1-6 | TRBV6-1 | NA | TGTGCCAGCAGCCCCAGACAGGCCAATAATTCACCCCTCCACTTT | CASSPRQANNSPLHF
NA | TRBJ1-1 | TRBV18 | NA | TGTGCCAGCTGTCGAAAACAGGGAAATGAAGCTTTCTTT | CASCRKQGNEAFF
NA | TRBJ1-4 | TRBV11-3 | NA | TGTGCCAGCAGCTTAGACTTCGGCTCATCGACTGCAACTAATGAAAAACTGTTTTTT | CASSLDFGSSTATNEKLFF
NA | TRBJ2-2 | TRBV11-3 | NA | TGTGCCAGCAGCTTAGGTGGTAACTTTCTTGGGGAGCTGTTTTTT | CASSLGGNFLGELFF
NA | TRBJ1-4 | TRBV9 | TRBD1 | TGTGCCAGCAGCGTAGCCCCAGGGACAGGGGGCGAAAAACTGTTTTTT | CASSVAPGTGGEKLFF
NA | TRBJ2-3 | TRBV13 | TRBD1 | TGTGCCAGCAGCCCTTATCTTAAGAACAGGGGGATAGCAGATACGCAGTATTTT | CASSPYLKNRGIADTQYF
NA | TRBJ1-2 | TRBV6-4 | TRBD1 | TGTGCCAGCAGGGGACAGTTAGGGGGCTACACCTTC | CASRGQLGGYTF
NA | TRBJ2-2 | TRBV6-1 | TRBD1 | TGTGCCAGCAGTGAAAACAGGGGGAACACCGGGGAGCTGTTTTTT | CASSENRGNTGELFF
few | TRBJ2-7 | TRBV5-4 | TRBD2 | TGTGCCAGCAGCTTGGCGGGACTAGCGGGAGTGGAGCAGTACTTC | CASSLAGLAGVEQYF
NA | TRBJ2-5 | TRBV5-1 | NA | TGCGCCAGCAGCTTTGGGGGGGCGTCTCTGGGGGAGACCCAGTACTTC | CASSFGGASLGETQYF
NA | TRBJ2-1 | TRBV5-4 | TRBD1 | TGTGCCAGCAGCTTGGTTTGGACAGGGACGGAGGAGCAGTTCTTC | CASSLVWTGTEEQFF
NA | TRBJ1-2 | TRBV7-9 | TRBD1 | TGTGCCAGCAGCTTAGCGGACAGGGCCTATGGCTACACCTTC | CASSLADRAYGYTF
NA | TRBJ1-1 | TRBV27 | TRBD1 | TGTGCCAGCAGCCCACTCAGAATCAGGACAGGGGGCTCTGAAGCTTTCTTT | CASSPLRIRTGGSEAFF
few | TRBJ2-5 | TRBV25-1 | NA | TGTGCCAGCAGCCTTGACCAAGAGACCCAGTACTTC | CASSLDQETQYF
NA | TRBJ2-7 | TRBV5-1 | NA | TGCGCCAGCAGCTTGGTTGGCGGTTCCGAGCAGTACTTC | CASSLVGGSEQYF
NA | TRBJ2-7 | TRBV6-1 | TRBD2 | TGTGCCAGCAGTGCGGGACTAGCGGGGAGACTCTCCTACGAGCAGTACTTC | CASSAGLAGRLSYEQYF
NA | TRBJ1-2 | TRBV25-1 | TRBD1 | TGTGCCAGCAGTGATATCCAGGGGGCTTCCAGTGGCTACACCTTC | CASSDIQGASSGYTF
NA | TRBJ2-5 | TRBV4-1 | TRBD1 | TGCGCCAGCAGCCAAGCCTCTAATTTTCGGACTTGGGACAGTCTTCAAGAGACCCAGTACTTC | CASSQASNFRTWDSLQETQYF
NA | TRBJ2-7 | TRBV15 | TRBD1 | TGTGCCACCAGCAATCGAGGGGGCCCTTACGAGCAGTACTTC | CATSNRGGPYEQYF
NA | TRBJ2-2 | TRBV6-4 | TRBD1 | TGTGCCAGCAGTCGGACAGGCTTGAACACCGGGGAGCTGTTTTTT | CASSRTGLNTGELFF
once | TRBJ2-2 | TRBV6-6 | TRBD1 | TGTGCCAGCAGTTCGACAGGGACCAACACCGGGGAGCTGTTTTTT | CASSSTGTNTGELFF
NA | TRBJ1-1 | TRBV7-9 | NA | TGTGCCAGCAGCTTTAATCCAGGCACTGAAGCTTTCTTT | CASSFNPGTEAFF
NA | TRBJ2-2 | TRBV9 | TRBD2 | TGTGCCAGCAGCGTAGGACTAGCGGGAGGTTATACCGGGGAGCTGTTTTTT | CASSVGLAGGYTGELFF
NA | TRBJ1-4 | TRBV9 | TRBD1 | TGTGCCAGCAGCGGGACAGGGGCTAATGAAAAACTGTTTTTT | CASSGTGANEKLFF
NA | TRBJ2-1 | TRBV2 | TRBD1 | TGTGCCAGCAGTGCTGGACAGGGGTCGGGTGAGCAGTTCTTC | CASSAGQGSGEQFF
NA | TRBJ2-1 | TRBV27 | TRBD2 | TGTGCCAGCAGCGGACTAGCGGGAGGGAGCTCCTACAATGAGCAGTTCTTC | CASSGLAGGSSYNEQFF
NA | TRBJ2-3 | TRBV5-1 | NA | TGCGCCAGCAGCTTATTTAGCGTAACAGATACGCAGTATTTT | CASSLFSVTDTQYF
NA | TRBJ1-2 | TRBV6-5 | NA | TGTGCCAGCAGGGCGGCGAACTATGGCTACACCTTC | CASRAANYGYTF
NA | TRBJ2-1 | TRBV5-1 | TRBD2 | TGCGCCAGCAGCTTGGGGGCTAGCGGGTTGGAGAATGAGCAGTTCTTC | CASSLGASGLENEQFF
NA | TRBJ2-3 | TRBV30 | TRBD2 | TGTGCCTGGAGTGTTCCGGGGGGACCGACAGATACGCAGTATTTT | CAWSVPGGPTDTQYF
NA | TRBJ1-1 | TRBV11-3 | NA | TGTGCCAGCAGCTTAATGTTCCGTGAGGAAGCTTTCTTT | CASSLMFREEAFF
NA | TRBJ2-3 | TRBV4-1 | TRBD2 | TGCGCCAGCAGCCTAAGACTAGCGGGAGACACAGATACGCAGTATTTT | CASSLRLAGDTDTQYF
once | TRBJ1-5 | TRBV27 | NA | TGTGCCAGCAGTCCACAGGGAAATAGCAATCAGCCCCAGCATTTT | CASSPQGNSNQPQHF
many | TRBJ2-3 | TRBV27 | NA | TGTGCCAGCAGTTTGTCCGGGTCCGAGGTGGGCACAGATACGCAGTATTTT | CASSLSGSEVGTDTQYF
NA | TRBJ1-5 | TRBV28 | NA | TGTGCCAGCAGTTTATCCCTAGGCAATCAGCCCCAGCATTTT | CASSLSLGNQPQHF
NA | TRBJ2-7 | TRBV25-1 | NA | TGTGCCAGCAGTGTGACCCGGACAGACACTATCTACGAGCAGTACTTC | CASSVTRTDTIYEQYF
NA | TRBJ2-1 | TRBV18 | TRBD2 | TGTGCCAGCTCACCTGGACTAGGTGGTGAGCAGTTCTTC | CASSPGLGGEQFF
NA | TRBJ2-7 | TRBV28 | TRBD2 | TGTGCCAGCAGTTTTGGCGGGAGTGGTGGCTACGAGCAGTACTTC | CASSFGGSGGYEQYF